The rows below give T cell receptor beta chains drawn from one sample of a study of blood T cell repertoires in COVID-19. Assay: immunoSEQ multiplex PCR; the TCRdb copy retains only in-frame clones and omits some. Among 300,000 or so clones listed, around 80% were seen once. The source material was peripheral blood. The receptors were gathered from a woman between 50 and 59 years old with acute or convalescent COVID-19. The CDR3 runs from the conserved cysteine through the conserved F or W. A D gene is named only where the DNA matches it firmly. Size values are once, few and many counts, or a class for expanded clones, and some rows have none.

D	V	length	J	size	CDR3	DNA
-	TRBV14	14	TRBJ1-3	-	CASSHLNGGNTIYF	TGTGCCAGCAGCCATCTCAACGGGGGAAACACCATATATTTT
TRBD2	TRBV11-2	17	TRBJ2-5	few	CASSALAGGSPRETQYF	TGTGCCAGCAGCGCACTAGCGGGGGGTTCCCCGAGGGAGACCCAGTACTTC
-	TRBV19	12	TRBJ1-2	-	CASTKTGGGYTF	TGTGCCAGTACCAAGACTGGTGGTGGCTACACCTTC
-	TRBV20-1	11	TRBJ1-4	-	CSASPDEKLFF	TGCAGTGCTAGCCCGGATGAAAAACTGTTTTTT
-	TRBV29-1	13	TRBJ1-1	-	CSVVAGLNTEAFF	TGCAGCGTTGTAGCAGGGTTAAACACTGAAGCTTTCTTT
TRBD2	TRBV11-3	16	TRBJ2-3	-	CASSLLRGAGADTQYF	TGTGCCAGCAGTCTTTTGCGGGGGGCCGGGGCAGATACGCAGTATTTT
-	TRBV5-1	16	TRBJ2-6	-	CASSLAASSGANVLTF	TGCGCCAGCAGCTTGGCCGCCAGCTCTGGGGCCAACGTCCTGACTTTC
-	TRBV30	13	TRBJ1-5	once	CAWEQGLGQPQHF	TGTGCCTGGGAACAGGGTTTAGGCCAGCCCCAGCATTTT
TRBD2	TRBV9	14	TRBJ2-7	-	CASSQGLAGGEQYF	TGTGCCAGCAGCCAGGGGCTAGCGGGAGGCGAGCAGTACTTC
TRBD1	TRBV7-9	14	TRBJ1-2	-	CASSLGTAVDGYTF	TGTGCCAGCAGCCTAGGGACAGCCGTAGATGGCTACACCTTC
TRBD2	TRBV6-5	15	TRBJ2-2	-	CASSRTSGGTGELFF	TGTGCCAGCAGTCGGACTAGCGGGGGGACCGGGGAGCTGTTTTTT
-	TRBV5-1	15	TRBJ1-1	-	CASSLAVGGGTEAFF	TGCGCCAGCAGCTTGGCTGTCGGGGGAGGCACTGAAGCTTTCTTT
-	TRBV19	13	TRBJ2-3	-	CASSPSGEGTQYF	TGTGCCAGTAGCCCCTCAGGGGAGGGTACGCAGTATTTT
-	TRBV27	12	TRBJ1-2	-	CASSLGGDGYTF	TGTGCCAGCAGTTTAGGCGGAGATGGCTACACCTTC
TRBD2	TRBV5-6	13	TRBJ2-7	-	CASSRTRGYEQYF	TGTGCCAGCAGTAGGACGCGGGGGTACGAGCAGTACTTC
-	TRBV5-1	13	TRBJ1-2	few	CASSLGGNYGYTF	TGCGCCAGCAGCTTGGGAGGTAACTATGGCTACACCTTC
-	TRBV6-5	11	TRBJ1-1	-	CAGQGTAEAFF	TGTGCAGGGCAGGGAACCGCTGAAGCTTTCTTT
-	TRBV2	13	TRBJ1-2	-	CASTAGTGGRYTF	TGTGCCAGCACCGCAGGGACGGGGGGCCGCTACACCTTC
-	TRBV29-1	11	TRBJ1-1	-	CSVERTSEAFF	TGCAGCGTTGAGAGGACTTCTGAAGCTTTCTTT
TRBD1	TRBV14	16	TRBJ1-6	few	CASSQDRQGVNSPLHF	TGTGCCAGCAGCCAAGATAGACAGGGAGTTAATTCACCCCTCCACTTT
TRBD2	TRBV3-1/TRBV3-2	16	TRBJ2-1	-	CASSQAAGGAGNEQFF	TGTGCCAGCAGCCAAGCGGCCGGGGGGGCAGGGAATGAGCAGTTCTTC
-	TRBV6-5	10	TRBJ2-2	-	CASSPQGEFF	TGTGCCAGCAGTCCCCAAGGGGAGTTTTTT
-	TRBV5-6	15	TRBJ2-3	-	CASSLVGESTDTQYF	TGTGCCAGCAGCTTGGTCGGGGAAAGCACAGATACGCAGTATTTT
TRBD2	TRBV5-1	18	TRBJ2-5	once	CASSLALLAGAEGETQYF	TGCGCCAGCAGCTTGGCCCTTTTAGCGGGGGCGGAGGGAGAGACCCAGTACTTC
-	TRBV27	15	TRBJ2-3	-	CASSFSSGLTDTQYF	TGTGCCAGCAGTTTTTCCTCGGGACTGACAGATACGCAGTATTTT
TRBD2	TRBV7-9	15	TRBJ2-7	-	CASSSPGLAGGEQYF	TGTGCCAGCAGCTCCCCGGGACTAGCGGGAGGCGAGCAGTACTTC
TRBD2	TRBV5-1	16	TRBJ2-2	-	CASSLLAGANTGELFF	TGCGCCAGCAGCTTATTGGCGGGGGCGAACACCGGGGAGCTGTTTTTT
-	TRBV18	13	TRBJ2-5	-	CASSPLIQETQYF	TGTGCCAGCTCACCCTTAATACAAGAGACCCAGTACTTC
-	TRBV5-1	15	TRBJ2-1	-	CASSISTGGYNEQFF	TGCGCCAGCAGCATTTCGACAGGCGGCTACAATGAGCAGTTCTTC
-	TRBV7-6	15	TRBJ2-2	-	CASSFGPTNTGELFF	TGTGCCAGCAGCTTTGGGCCGACGAACACCGGGGAGCTGTTTTTT
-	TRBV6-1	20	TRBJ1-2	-	CASSEADLTVYSTGAYGYTF	TGTGCCAGCAGTGAAGCGGACCTAACGGTGTATAGTACGGGAGCTTATGGCTACACCTTC
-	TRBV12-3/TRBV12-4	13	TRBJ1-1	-	CASGEFLNTEAFF	TGTGCCTCGGGAGAGTTCTTGAACACTGAAGCTTTCTTT
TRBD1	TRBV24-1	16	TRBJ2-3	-	CATSDLQGQHTDTQYF	TGTGCCACCAGTGATTTGCAGGGACAGCACACAGATACGCAGTATTTT
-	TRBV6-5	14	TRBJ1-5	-	CASSYRDSNQPQHF	TGTGCCAGCAGTTACCGGGATAGCAATCAGCCCCAGCATTTT
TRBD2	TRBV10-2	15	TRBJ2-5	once	CASSVLAGGPGTQYF	TGCGCCAGCAGTGTTCTAGCGGGGGGGCCCGGGACCCAGTACTTC
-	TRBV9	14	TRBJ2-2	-	CASRTGTNTGELFF	TGTGCCAGCAGGACAGGAACGAACACCGGGGAGCTGTTTTTT
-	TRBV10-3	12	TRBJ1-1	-	CAIKEGSTEAFF	TGTGCCATCAAAGAGGGATCCACTGAAGCTTTCTTT
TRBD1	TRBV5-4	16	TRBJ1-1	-	CASSPDRGTMNTEAFF	TGTGCCAGCAGCCCGGACAGGGGGACGATGAACACTGAAGCTTTCTTT
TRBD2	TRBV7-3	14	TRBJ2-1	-	CASSPRAGADEQFF	TGTGCCAGCAGCCCGAGAGCGGGAGCCGACGAGCAGTTCTTC
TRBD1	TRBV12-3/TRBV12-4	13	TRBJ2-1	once	CASTPDRANEQFF	TGTGCCAGCACCCCGGACAGGGCCAATGAGCAGTTCTTC
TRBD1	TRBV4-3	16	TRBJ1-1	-	CASSRWTGAEGTEAFF	TGCGCCAGCAGCCGATGGACAGGGGCGGAGGGCACTGAAGCTTTCTTT
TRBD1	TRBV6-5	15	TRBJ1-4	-	CASSSYGTGVEKLFF	TGTGCCAGCAGCAGCTACGGGACAGGGGTTGAAAAACTGTTTTTT
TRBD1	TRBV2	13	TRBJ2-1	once	CASGRDSSNEQFF	TGTGCCAGCGGCCGGGACAGTAGTAATGAGCAGTTCTTC
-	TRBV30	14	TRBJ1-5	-	CAWSDLGGNQPQHF	TGTGCCTGGAGTGATCTGGGCGGCAATCAGCCCCAGCATTTT
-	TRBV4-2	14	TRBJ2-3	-	CASSQAGAVDTQYF	TGTGCCAGCAGCCAAGCGGGAGCTGTAGATACGCAGTATTTT
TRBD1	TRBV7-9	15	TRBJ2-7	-	CASSSPGQGTHEQYF	TGTGCCAGCAGCTCCCCGGGACAGGGGACCCACGAGCAGTACTTC
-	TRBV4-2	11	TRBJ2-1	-	CASSQDLGQFF	TGTGCCAGCAGCCAAGATCTAGGGCAGTTCTTC
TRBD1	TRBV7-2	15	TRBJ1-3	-	CASSSRTGSGNTIYF	TGTGCCAGCAGTTCTAGGACAGGGTCCGGAAACACCATATATTTT
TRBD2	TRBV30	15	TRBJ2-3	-	CAWSVLAGGADTQYF	TGTGCCTGGAGTGTACTAGCGGGAGGAGCAGATACGCAGTATTTT
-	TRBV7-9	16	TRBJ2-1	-	CASSLARLADYNEQFF	TGTGCCAGCAGCTTAGCGCGCCTAGCCGACTACAATGAGCAGTTCTTC
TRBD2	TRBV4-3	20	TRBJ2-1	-	CASSHPTSGRGPNSYNEQFF	TGCGCCAGCAGCCACCCGACTAGCGGGAGAGGTCCCAACTCCTACAATGAGCAGTTCTTC
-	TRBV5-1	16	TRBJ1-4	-	CASSVLAATTNEKLFF	TGCGCCAGCAGTGTACTTGCTGCTACAACTAATGAAAAACTGTTTTTT